The 18 T cell receptor beta chains given below trace back to one sample, sequenced in a study of identical twins. TCRdb re-called the 5' RACE reads through MiXCR, storing one row per CDR3 protein. The table includes 500,000 to 700,000 distinct CDR3 sequences, around 7.5% detected once. The same data also contributed to another study, on yellow fever vaccine responses in identical twins.

What was sequenced was PBMCs. All receptors derive from a woman aged 18-29 years in good health.

Ten or more counts support this clonotype. This rearrangement joins TRBV28 to TRBJ2-1; a possible D gene is TRBD1 (6 bases). This CDR3 is 15 amino acids long. Looked up from germline, CDR1 is MDHEN and CDR2 is SYDVKM. V was clipped by 5 bases and J by 0 bases, with 11 bases between them. As DNA, the CDR3 is TGTGCCAGCAGTCTTCCAGGGGACTCCTACAATGAGCAGTTCTTC. It translates to CASSLPGDSYNEQFF.

The J gene is TRBJ2-7, the V gene TRBV11-1, with 12 positions matching TRBD2. The CDR3 contains 20 residues. The germline V gene encodes CDR1 SGHAT and CDR2 FQDESV (reference sequence). With 5 bases clipped from V and 2 bases from J, the junction kept 19 bases outside the gene matches. The CDR3 sequence is CASSLSVPGLAGLFAYEQYF. The CDR3, as DNA: TGTGCCAGCAGCCTTAGCGTACCGGGACTAGCGGGCCTGTTCGCCTACGAGCAGTACTTC.

This clonotype has only a few counts. The genes are TRBV5-6 and TRBJ2-3; the D is unclear. The germline V gene has CDR1 SGHDT and CDR2 YYEEEE. Trimming stripped 5 bases from V and 3 bases from J, with 19 bases between. The CDR3 has 16 amino acids. CDR3 nucleotide sequence: TGTGCCAGCAGAGGTACCCGGGCCAAATATACAGATACGCAGTATTTT. Its translation is CASRGTRAKYTDTQYF.

In nucleotides, the CDR3 is TGTGCCAGCAGTTACTCACGGAGGGGGACGAACACCGGGGAGCTGTTTTTT. It codes for CASSYSRRGTNTGELFF. The rearrangement uses TRBV6-5 and TRBJ2-2, with D perhaps being TRBD1 or TRBD2 (6 bases each). Germline assignment: CDR1 MNHEY and CDR2 SVGAGI. Trimming left V 0 bases short and J 0 bases short, with 11 bases between. This CDR3 is 17 amino acids long.

V is TRBV6-2 or TRBV6-3 and J is TRBJ2-1, with 13 bases aligning to TRBD2. CDR3 length equals 15 residues. V lost 7 bases to trimming and J lost 7 bases; unmatched junction nucleotides: 7. CDR1 is MNHEY, CDR2 SVGEGT, per germline. The CDR3: CASTARTSGGNEQFF. CDR3 sequence (DNA): TGTGCCAGCACCGCAAGGACTAGCGGGGGTAATGAGCAGTTCTTC.

This clonotype was counted only a few times. The V and J genes are TRBV29-1 and TRBJ2-2; D is perhaps TRBD2 (6 bases). V dropped 7 bases and J dropped 3 bases, with 15 bases sitting between them. Per the germline V gene, CDR1 is SQVTM and CDR2 is ANQGSEA. CDR3 size: 14 residues. The CDR3 protein is CSASTGTDTGELFF. As DNA, the CDR3 is TGCAGCGCCTCAACGGGGACTGACACCGGGGAGCTGTTTTTT.

The chain recombines TRBV7-9 with TRBJ1-1; a possible D gene is TRBD1 (5 bases). Germline assignment: CDR1 SEHNR and CDR2 FQNEAQ (reference sequence). The CDR3 runs to 14 residues. V was shortened by 5 bases and J by 11 bases, with 21 bases between the two germline ends. CDR3 nucleotides: TGTGCCAGCAGCACTTCGGACAACCACATTAGCGCTTTCTTT. As protein: CASSTSDNHISAFF.

This clonotype was seen at least ten times. The rearrangement joins TRBV29-1 to TRBJ1-2; D uncertain. The V gene's germline CDR1 is SQVTM and CDR2 ANQGSEA. This CDR3 spans 13 amino acids. V gave up 3 bases and J gave up 0 bases, with 8 bases separating them. The CDR3 nucleotides are TGCAGCGTTGAGTACGACGCTAACTATGGCTACACCTTC. As protein: CSVEYDANYGYTF.

In its sample, this clonotype was seen many times. The genes are TRBV11-2 and TRBJ2-1; D uncertain. V was cut by 4 bases and J by 9 bases, with 10 bases left in between. This CDR3 region has 12 residues. CDR1 is SGHAT and CDR2 is FQNNGV in the germline V gene. The CDR3 sequence: CASSSARVEQFF. Here the CDR3 DNA reads TGTGCCAGCAGCTCCGCTAGGGTTGAGCAGTTCTTC.

This clonotype appeared a few times. The chain's CDR3 is CASSSGSGVGTDTQYF. In DNA, the CDR3 is TGTGCCAGCAGCTCTGGTTCTGGAGTAGGCACAGATACGCAGTATTTT. V usage is TRBV3-1 and J usage is TRBJ2-3, with D unresolved. There are 16 residues in the CDR3. Germline assignment: CDR1 LGHDT and CDR2 YNNKEL (reference sequence). V lost 5 bases and J 1 base, leaving 16 bases between the germline ends.

This clonotype turned up a few times. V and J are TRBV7-8 and TRBJ2-1; 9 bases match TRBD1. J was trimmed by 3 bases and V by 7 bases; bases with no gene match: 7. The germline CDR1 and CDR2 sequences are SGHVS and FQNEAQ. The CDR3 extends over 15 amino acids. The CDR3 loop is CASTAVGQGYNEQFF. CDR3 nucleotides: TGTGCCAGCACCGCCGTGGGACAGGGCTACAATGAGCAGTTCTTC.

This clonotype was detected a few times. As DNA, the CDR3 is TGCAGCGTCGCCGAGGGGGGACATGAAAAACTGTTTTTT. Its translation: CSVAEGGHEKLFF. The chain has TRBV29-1 and TRBJ1-4; TRBD1 might be the D (6 bases). This CDR3 has 13 residues. Trimming removed 6 bases from V and 6 bases from J, with 14 bases in between. CDR1 and CDR2 (germline): SQVTM, ANQGSEA.

The rearrangement links TRBV10-3 to TRBJ2-1; 10 nucleotides align to TRBD1. After removal of 6 bases from V and 9 bases from J, the junction contained 5 bases not matched to a gene. CDR1 and CDR2 (germline): ENHRY, SYGVKD. The CDR3 runs 13 residues. Here the CDR3 reads CAISSGQGVEQFF. The CDR3 DNA reads as TGTGCCATCAGCTCCGGACAGGGGGTTGAGCAGTTCTTC.

This clonotype was counted at least ten times. This chain links TRBV20-1 with TRBJ2-5; D not resolved. The V gene's germline CDR1 is DFQATT and CDR2 SNEGSKA (reference sequence). Trimming shortened V by 6 bases and J by 2 bases, and 19 bases separated the two germline ends. The CDR3 sequence is 15 residues long. The chain's CDR3 is CSARTGHVFQETQYF. The CDR3 coding sequence is TGCAGTGCCAGGACCGGGCATGTTTTTCAAGAGACCCAGTACTTC.

The table lists this clonotype with a few counts. This chain uses TRBV29-1 with TRBJ2-3; 12 positions agree with TRBD2. The CDR3 is 15 residues long. Germline V gene sequence: CDR1 SQVTM, CDR2 ANQGSEA. V shed 8 bases, J shed 1 base, and the junction held 7 bases outside the gene matches. The CDR3 is CSLERLAGGTDTQYF. The DNA of the CDR3 is TGCAGCCTGGAACGACTAGCGGGGGGCACAGATACGCAGTATTTT.

J is TRBJ1-3 and V is TRBV20-1; 8 nucleotides line up with TRBD1. This CDR3 contains 15 residues. Trimming removed 0 bases from V and 4 bases from J; junction bases left unmatched: 5. The germline gives CDR1 DFQATT, CDR2 SNEGSKA (reference sequence). CDR3 DNA sequence: TGCAGTGCTAGAGATCAGGGGGCGCCGGGAAACACCATATATTTT. Translation: CSARDQGAPGNTIYF.

The genes are TRBV6-1 and TRBJ2-1; TRBD2 matches at 12 bases. J gave up 7 bases and V 6 bases, and 7 bases lay outside the gene matches. Looked up from germline, CDR1 is MNHNS and CDR2 is SASEGT. This CDR3 is 15 amino acids long. CDR3 sequence reads: CASRDLAGGTNEQFF. The CDR3 nucleotides read TGTGCCAGCAGAGACCTAGCGGGGGGGACAAATGAGCAGTTCTTC.

This clonotype was found many times. The CDR3: CASSLDGSYSNQPQHF. The CDR3 DNA reads as TGCGCCAGCAGCTTAGATGGGAGTTATAGCAATCAGCCCCAGCATTTT. The J gene is TRBJ1-5, the V gene TRBV5-1; no clear D gene. CDR1 is SGHRS and CDR2 is YFSETQ in the germline V gene. The CDR3 totals 16 residues. The V gene lost 2 bases and the J gene lost 0 bases, with 12 bases spanning the gap. Drawing the rest from reference TRBV5-1 and TRBJ1-5, the complete variable domain is KAGVTQTPRYLIKTRGQQVTLSCSPISGHRSVSWYQQTPGQGLQFLFEYFSETQRNKGNFPGRFSGRQFSNSRSEMNVSTLELGDSALYLCASSLDGSYSNQPQHFGDGTRLSIL.